This entry describes one T cell receptor (beta chain). It has no known antigen specificity. The sample holds no much larger clone one base away, and base qualities are not on file. This sample is drawn from a study of graft-versus-host responses after intestinal transplantation (dated by TCRdb to the early 2020s). About the investigation overall: Multivisceral, liver-intestinal, or isolated intestinal transplants were received by the recipients. All recipients received anti-thymocyte globulin induction followed by maintenance tacrolimus and steroids for around 3 years. Bulk TCR-beta CDR3 sequencing was used to track graft-versus-host and host-versus-graft alloreactive T cell clones in the graft, circulation and bone marrow after intestinal transplantation. To identify alloreactive clones, pre-transplant mixed lymphocyte reaction products were sequenced and then compared with unstimulated pre-transplant donor and recipient T cells. A cohort of 24 intestinal transplant recipients, including one retransplant, was enrolled, and a few patients lacking pretransplant specimens were excluded. A peak of at least 4% donor T cells among recipient peripheral blood mononuclear cells was the definition used for donor T cell macrochimerism. Rather than going through the commercial service, samples from a few later patients were sequenced in-house on an Illumina MiSeq and processed with MiXCR.

Blood samples were collected up to 4 times in the first month after transplant and then at least monthly when available. V loses 1 base, J loses 3 bases, and the germline ends lie 7 bases apart. CDR1 SGHVS and CDR2 FNYEAQ were looked up in the germline V gene. The CDR3 sequence holds 13 residues, the cysteine and phenylalanine included. The read is trimmed to its CDR3 DNA, 39 bases read in frame from base 1. General findings and caveats noted by the study authors: The conclusions were limited by the relatively low number and heterogeneity of the intestinal transplant patients. High GvH to HvG T cell clonal ratios were observed in the allografts of patients with donor T cell macrochimerism. GvH clones were detected in recipient bone marrow, and some appeared earlier in ileal mucosa or blood, consistent with an intestinal mucosal origin. Early after transplant, peak levels of circulating GvH clones were associated with declines in HvG clones.

The library was obtained by the immunoSEQ multiplex PCR assay. For most patients, genomic DNA was subjected to high-throughput TCR-beta CDR3 sequencing by Adaptive Biotechnologies. Processing in the source paper ran as follows. TCR sequencing data were retrieved from Adaptive's ImmunoSEQ software for roughly 20 patients, whereas three other patients were processed with MiXCR and VDJtools. CDR3 nucleotide sequences shared between donor and recipient were removed because their origin could not be assigned. To be classed as alloreactive, a clone needed at least 2-fold expansion over unstimulated cells and a minimum CFSE-low frequency of 0.002% (template counts) or 0.001% (read counts). Mappable clones were those detected in sequenced pre-transplant spleen, lymph node, or MLR CFSE-low populations of the donor or recipient. Cumulative frequency of alloreactive clones was calculated as a percentage of all sequences weighted by copy number. TCRdb took this table from immuneACCESS and kept in-frame rearrangements with V and J called. Such tables lack part of the clones; where checked against another copy, unresolved V genes explain under half of the gap, and the rest is unexplained. V, J and clone size reflect that table, while D and trimming were determined from the DNA. Across this sample there are roughly 3,700 clones, with 94% seen only once. Jointly, the top ten make up under 1.5% of the sample.

This chain is built from TRBV7-6 and TRBJ2-7; the D gene is perhaps TRBD2, from 5 matching bases. The sequence derives from a human patient who received an intestinal transplant, so some T cells may come from the graft donor. This material consisted of PBMCs, taken 11 days after intestinal transplantation. The DNA is TGTGCCAGCAGCTTAGACGGAGGCTACGAGCAGTACTTC. Translated, this is CASSLDGGYEQYF. When the CDR3 is completed using the reference TRBV7-6 and TRBJ2-7 genes on either side, the full variable domain is GAGVSQSPRYKVTKRGQDVALRCDPISGHVSLYWYRQALGQGPEFLTYFNYEAQQDKSGLPNDRFSAERPEGSISTLTIQRTEQRDSAMYRCASSLDGGYEQYFGPGTRLTVT.